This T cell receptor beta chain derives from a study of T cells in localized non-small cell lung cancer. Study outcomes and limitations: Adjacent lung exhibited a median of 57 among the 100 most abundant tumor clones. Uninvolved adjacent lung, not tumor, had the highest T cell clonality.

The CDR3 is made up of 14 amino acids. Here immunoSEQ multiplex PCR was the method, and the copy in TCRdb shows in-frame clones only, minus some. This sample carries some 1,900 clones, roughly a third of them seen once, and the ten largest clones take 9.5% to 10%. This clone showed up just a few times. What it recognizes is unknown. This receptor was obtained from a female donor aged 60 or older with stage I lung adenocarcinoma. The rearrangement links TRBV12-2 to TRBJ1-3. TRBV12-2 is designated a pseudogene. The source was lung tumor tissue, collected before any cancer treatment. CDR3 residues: CASGPPGGRNTIYF. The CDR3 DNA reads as TGTGCCTCAGGACCTCCCGGGGGAAGAAACACCATATATTTT.